This is a list of T cell receptor beta chains from one sample in a study of blood T cell repertoires in COVID-19. Sequenced by immunoSEQ multiplex PCR; TCRdb stores in-frame clones only, minus some. The sample holds about 100,000 clones, 80% seen once. Sequenced: peripheral blood. The receptors were sampled from a man in his 70s with active or convalescent COVID-19. Both conserved end residues are part of each CDR3. D genes are given only for firm matches. Clone size, where shown, is once, few, many, or a class for clones that have expanded.

clone_size	d_call	v_call	cdr3_length	j_call	cdr3_nt	cdr3_aa
-	TRBD1	TRBV4-2	14	TRBJ2-4	TGTGCCAGCAGCCCCGGACAGGGGCAAAACATTCAGTACTTC	CASSPGQGQNIQYF
-	TRBD2	TRBV6-2/TRBV6-3	16	TRBJ2-3	TGTGCCAGCAGCCCTACTAGCGGGGGGGGTACAGATACGCAGTATTTT	CASSPTSGGGTDTQYF
-	TRBD1	TRBV2	16	TRBJ2-7	TGTGCCAGCAGTTCAGTGGACAGGGGACCTTCCTACGAGCAGTACTTC	CASSSVDRGPSYEQYF
-	TRBD1	TRBV5-1	13	TRBJ1-1	TGCGCCAGCACCATGACAGGGCGCACTGAAGCTTTCTTT	CASTMTGRTEAFF
-	-	TRBV5-4	14	TRBJ1-6	TGTGCCAGCAGCTTGAAGCAGGGGAGTTCACCCCTCCACTTT	CASSLKQGSSPLHF
once	TRBD1	TRBV7-8	13	TRBJ1-1	TGTGCCAGCAGCCGAGGACAGGGGAGGGCTGCTTTCTTT	CASSRGQGRAAFF
few	TRBD2	TRBV4-3	15	TRBJ2-3	TGCGCCAGCAGCCACGTCAGCGGGACCGGAGATACGCAGTATTTT	CASSHVSGTGDTQYF
-	-	TRBV29-1	13	TRBJ2-2	TGCAGCGTTGCCCCGACAGACACCGGGGAGCTGTTTTTT	CSVAPTDTGELFF
-	-	TRBV10-1	12	TRBJ1-5	TGCGCCAGCTTACAGGGAAATCAGCCCCAGCATTTT	CASLQGNQPQHF
-	-	TRBV27	17	TRBJ2-3	TGTGCCAGCAGTTTATCGCGACTAGTTGTTGGGACAGATACGCAGTATTTT	CASSLSRLVVGTDTQYF
-	TRBD2	TRBV7-2	14	TRBJ2-7	TGTGCCAGCAGCTTGGGGGGGTCAGATTACGAGCAGTACTTC	CASSLGGSDYEQYF
-	-	TRBV5-1	15	TRBJ1-4	TGCGCCAGCAGCCCGGAGCGAGGGGGTAATGAAAAACTGTTTTTT	CASSPERGGNEKLFF
few	-	TRBV7-9	15	TRBJ2-3	TGTGCCAGCAGCTCCGCAACCCCAGGGACAGATACGCAGTATTTT	CASSSATPGTDTQYF
once	TRBD1	TRBV7-8	18	TRBJ2-1	TGTGCCAGCAGCTTATTAGTACAGGGGGCCAGCTCCTACAATGAGCAGTTCTTC	CASSLLVQGASSYNEQFF
-	-	TRBV11-1	13	TRBJ2-3	TGTGCCAGCAGCCGCCAGACAGCAGATACGCAGTATTTT	CASSRQTADTQYF
few	-	TRBV11-1	15	TRBJ1-2	TGTGCCAGCAGCTTAGAGGCCGGAGGAGGGTATGGCTACACCTTC	CASSLEAGGGYGYTF
-	-	TRBV14	18	TRBJ2-1	TGTGCCAGCAGCCCAATGACAGGGGGGGGTAGCGGGAGAGGTGAGCAGTTCTTC	CASSPMTGGGSGRGEQFF
-	TRBD2	TRBV5-4	19	TRBJ2-2	TGTGCCAGCAGCTTTGGCCCTAGCGGGGGCCCAACGAACACCGGGGAGCTGTTTTTT	CASSFGPSGGPTNTGELFF
-	-	TRBV5-4	13	TRBJ2-3	TGTGCCAGCAGCTTTCGACAGCTAGATACGCAGTATTTT	CASSFRQLDTQYF
-	TRBD1	TRBV18	16	TRBJ1-5	TGTGCCAGCTCATCCTTGGGACAGGGTGGCAATCAGCCCCAGCATTTT	CASSSLGQGGNQPQHF
-	TRBD2	TRBV3-1/TRBV3-2	15	TRBJ2-3	TGTGCCAGCAGCCAAGCCGGGGGGTCGGCAGATACGCAGTATTTT	CASSQAGGSADTQYF
-	-	TRBV4-3	13	TRBJ1-2	TGCGCCAGCAGCCAGACTGGAGTCTATGGCTACACCTTC	CASSQTGVYGYTF
-	-	TRBV4-3	16	TRBJ2-6	TGCGCCAGCAGCCAAGAAGGGGGACCTGGGGCCAACGTCCTGACTTTC	CASSQEGGPGANVLTF